These T cell receptor beta chains were read from a single sample in a study of blood T cell repertoires in COVID-19. Assay used: immunoSEQ multiplex PCR; TCRdb lists only in-frame clones, some missing. The sample holds about 200,000 clones, roughly 77% seen once. The sample consisted of peripheral blood. Every receptor here comes from a woman between 40 and 55 years old with COVID-19, enrolled during active disease. Both conserved end residues are part of each CDR3. D genes are given only for firm matches. Where a row states a size, it is once, few, many or the class of an expanded clone; other rows omit it.

clone size	D gene	V gene	J gene	CDR3 protein	CDR3 DNA
-	-	TRBV3-1/TRBV3-2	TRBJ1-2	CASKTTSGLWSGYGYTF	TGTGCCAGCAAGACTACCTCGGGCTTGTGGAGTGGCTATGGCTACACCTTC
few	TRBD1	TRBV7-3	TRBJ1-2	CASSFRTGDGYTF	TGTGCCAGCAGCTTTCGGACAGGGGACGGCTACACCTTC
-	-	TRBV12-3/TRBV12-4	TRBJ2-7	CATGGAYEQYF	TGTGCCACCGGAGGGGCCTACGAGCAGTACTTC
-	-	TRBV21-1	TRBJ2-3	CASSKGGVPGPDTQYF	TGTGCCAGCAGCAAAGGGGGAGTCCCAGGTCCGGATACGCAGTATTTT
-	TRBD1	TRBV5-1	TRBJ2-7	CASSGGTGDLYEQYF	TGCGCCAGCAGCGGAGGGACAGGGGACCTCTACGAGCAGTACTTC
-	-	TRBV12-3/TRBV12-4	TRBJ1-1	CASSFRQNTEAFF	TGTGCCAGCAGTTTTAGACAGAACACTGAAGCTTTCTTT
-	TRBD1	TRBV7-9	TRBJ1-3	CASSPLDRPSTIYF	TGTGCCAGCAGCCCTTTGGACAGGCCGAGTACCATATATTTT
once	-	TRBV9	TRBJ1-3	CASSVMGSMGNTIYF	TGTGCCAGCAGCGTAATGGGGAGTATGGGAAACACCATATATTTT
-	TRBD2	TRBV4-3	TRBJ2-3	CASSQQAGGSTDTQYF	TGCGCCAGCAGCCAACAAGCGGGGGGAAGCACAGATACGCAGTATTTT
-	-	TRBV6-5	TRBJ2-7	CASRPQEGTPAEQYF	TGTGCCAGCAGACCCCAAGAAGGGACACCGGCCGAGCAGTACTTC
-	-	TRBV27	TRBJ1-1	CASSRYLLRMNTEAFF	TGTGCCAGCAGTCGTTACCTATTAAGAATGAACACTGAAGCTTTCTTT
-	-	TRBV19	TRBJ2-7	CASSRDTESYEQYF	TGTGCCAGTAGTAGGGACACGGAGTCCTACGAGCAGTACTTC
-	TRBD1	TRBV6-6	TRBJ1-2	CASSRPGQGLNGYTF	TGTGCCAGCAGTCGTCCGGGACAGGGGCTGAATGGCTACACCTTC
once	-	TRBV10-2	TRBJ1-2	CASRTDSYGYTF	TGCGCCAGCAGGACGGACTCGTATGGCTACACCTTC
-	TRBD2	TRBV7-2	TRBJ2-5	CASSSGTSGGQTQYF	TGTGCCAGCAGCTCCGGGACTAGCGGGGGTCAGACCCAGTACTTC
-	-	TRBV6-5	TRBJ2-1	CASIPLRGNEQFF	TGTGCCAGCATCCCCCTACGAGGCAATGAGCAGTTCTTC
-	-	TRBV25-1	TRBJ1-4	CASSEPRKLFF	TGTGCCAGCAGTGAACCCCGAAAACTGTTTTTT
-	TRBD1	TRBV3-1/TRBV3-2	TRBJ2-4	CASSQAGGKNIQYF	TGTGCCAGCAGCCAAGCAGGGGGTAAAAACATTCAGTACTTC
-	-	TRBV6-2/TRBV6-3	TRBJ1-1	CASSSTVSPSRVLNTEAFF	TGTGCCAGCAGCTCTACGGTATCCCCATCCCGGGTCCTAAACACTGAAGCTTTCTTT
-	TRBD1	TRBV30	TRBJ1-2	CAWKGGDRVKKGYGYTF	TGTGCCTGGAAGGGAGGGGACAGGGTGAAGAAAGGCTATGGCTACACCTTC
-	-	TRBV4-3	TRBJ2-1	CASSRGGSSYNEQFF	TGCGCCAGCAGTAGGGGGGGTAGCTCCTACAATGAGCAGTTCTTC
-	-	TRBV4-2	TRBJ2-7	CASSYVLASEQYF	TGTGCCAGCAGCTACGTCCTAGCCTCCGAGCAGTACTTC
-	TRBD2	TRBV7-9	TRBJ2-1	CASYERGQQFF	TGTGCCAGCTATGAGCGGGGGCAGCAGTTCTTC